Below are 28 T cell receptor beta chains sequenced from a single sample in a study of Tregs in tolerant kidney transplant recipients. Data came from immunoSEQ multiplex PCR; TCRdb stores just in-frame clones and leaves some out. The sample records more than 20,000 clones, about 85% being singletons. Mixed chimerism was transient after nonmyeloablative marrow transplants from related graft donors. The sample in question was CD8+ T cells from blood (PBMCs), obtained 6 months after the transplant. The receptors derive from a human patient who received a combined kidney and bone marrow transplant. Some T cells may be graft donor cells.

The chain joins TRBV7-9 to TRBJ2-7, with D perhaps matching TRBD1 (6 bases). Germline loops: CDR1 SEHNR, CDR2 FQNEAQ (reference sequence). This CDR3 is built from 13 residues. Trimming cost V 5 bases and J 0 bases, with 8 bases left between them. The DNA for the CDR3 is TGTGCCAGCAGCCCGGGACACTCCTACGAGCAGTACTTC. Translation: CASSPGHSYEQYF.

This chain links TRBV7-8 with TRBJ2-3, with 7 positions matching TRBD1. The germline V gene encodes CDR1 SGHVS and CDR2 FQNEAQ. The trim removed 1 base at V and 5 bases at J, leaving 9 bases unmatched. This CDR3 is 16 amino acids long. The CDR3 bases are TGTGCCAGCAGCTTAGGAAAGGGGGCCGGGGTAGATACGCAGTATTTT. Amino acids: CASSLGKGAGVDTQYF.

The V and J genes are TRBV5-1 and TRBJ2-5; unclear D gene. The CDR3 totals 12 residues. Trimming removed 5 bases at V and 3 bases at J, with 8 bases between. The germline CDR1 and CDR2 sequences are SGHRS and YFSETQ. CDR3 in amino acids: CASRQKKETQYF. CDR3 bases: TGCGCCAGCAGGCAGAAAAAAGAGACCCAGTACTTC.

The table lists this clone with a count of one. This chain joins TRBV5-4 and TRBJ2-5; 8 bases are shared with TRBD2. The J call may be wrong; the DNA end is better matched by TRBJ2-7. Germline V gives CDR1 SGHNT, CDR2 YYREEE (reference sequence). CDR3 length: 15 amino acids. DNA for the CDR3: TGTGCCAGCAGCTTTTTAGGACTAGCAACCTACGAGCAGTACTTC. Protein sequence: CASSFLGLATYEQYF.

In the case of this clone: A single base is all that separates this from a far larger clone, so a read error is likely. This chain connects TRBV7-6 to TRBJ1-2; no definite D call. The CDR3 runs 12 residues. Germline loops: CDR1 SGHVS, CDR2 FNYEAQ. V lost 8 bases and J lost 6, with 13 bases in between. In nucleotides, the CDR3 is TGTGCCAGCGGCTCCAGGACTGATGGCTACACCTTC. Residues: CASGSRTDGYTF.

The DNA for the CDR3 is TGTGCCAGCAGCTTAGGCGGGCTAGCCTACGAGCAGTACTTC. Its protein product is CASSLGGLAYEQYF. The V and J genes are TRBV7-9 and TRBJ2-7; tentative D call: TRBD2 (5 bases). Germline-derived CDR1 and CDR2 are SEHNR and FQNEAQ (reference sequence). Trimming took off 1 base at V and 2 bases at J, with 9 bases between the two ends. The CDR3 loop spans 14 amino acids.

This clone appeared once. The rearrangement joins TRBV9 to TRBJ2-3, with 10 bases identical to TRBD2. The germline gives CDR1 SGDLS, CDR2 YYNGEE. Trimming cost V 2 bases and J 6 bases; bases outside gene matches: 9. This CDR3 has 16 residues. In DNA, the CDR3 is TGTGCCAGCAGCGTGAAAAGCGGGGGGGCCGGGGATACGCAGTATTTT. It is translated as CASSVKSGGAGDTQYF.

The rearrangement joins TRBV4-3 to TRBJ1-2; D is possibly TRBD1 (5 bases). V gave up 0 bases and J gave up 4 bases, with 15 bases separating them. The CDR3 is 16 amino acids. Per the germline V gene, CDR1 is LGHNA and CDR2 is YSLEER. For the CDR3, the DNA is TGCGCCAGCAGCCAAGATAGGACTTCGGGGGTCTATGGCTACACCTTC. Translation: CASSQDRTSGVYGYTF.

The CDR3 region has the DNA TGTGCCAGCAGTTTATTTCCGGGAGCCTCCTACAATGAGCAGTTCTTC. Translated: CASSLFPGASYNEQFF. This sequence joins TRBV27 and TRBJ2-1; TRBD2 might be the D (6 bases). With 1 base removed from V and 0 bases from J, the gap between germline ends came to 10 bases. CDR3 size: 16 residues. Germline V CDR1 and CDR2: MNHEY, SMNVEV (reference sequence).

V gene TRBV25-1 combines with J gene TRBJ2-7; TRBD1 matches 7 bases. Trimming at V came to 6 bases and at J to 0 bases, leaving 2 bases not matched to a gene. The CDR3 covers 13 residues. Germline-derived CDR1 and CDR2 are MGHDK and SYGVNS. CDR3 nucleotides: TGTGCCAGCAGGACAGGGACCTCCTACGAGCAGTACTTC. Amino acid sequence: CASRTGTSYEQYF.

The rearrangement uses TRBV7-9 and TRBJ2-1; 8 bases agree with TRBD2. V shed 6 bases, J shed 9 bases, and the junction held 10 bases outside the gene matches. Germline values: CDR1 SEHNR, CDR2 FQNEAQ (reference sequence). CDR3 size: 14 residues. CDR3 DNA sequence: TGTGCCAGCAGTTCACTAGCGGTGCTGGGTGAGCAGTTCTTC. Amino acid sequence: CASSSLAVLGEQFF.

V and J are TRBV11-2 and TRBJ1-1, with D unresolved. Trimming cost V 10 bases and J 3 bases, with 12 bases left between them. CDR1 is SGHAT, CDR2 FQNNGV, per germline. CDR3 length equals 12 residues. CDR3 DNA: TGTGCCACCGGGGAGGACTACACTGAAGCTTTCTTT. Amino acid sequence: CATGEDYTEAFF.

The V call is TRBV13, the J call TRBJ2-7; maybe TRBD2 (5 bases). V was shortened by 3 bases and J by 1 base, with 7 bases between the two germline ends. From germline, CDR1 is PRHDT and CDR2 FYEKMQ (reference sequence). This CDR3 has 13 residues. The CDR3: CASSLGASYEQYF. CDR3 DNA sequence: TGTGCCAGCAGCTTGGGAGCTTCCTACGAGCAGTACTTC.

V is TRBV6-1 and J is TRBJ2-2; TRBD2 might be the D (7 bases). In germline, CDR1 is MNHNS, CDR2 SASEGT. The V end lost 2 bases, the J end lost 4 bases, and 11 bases lay between the germline ends. The CDR3 spans 15 residues. In nucleotides, the CDR3 is TGTGCCAGCAGTGAACAAGGGGGGGGCACCGGGGAGCTGTTTTTT. This codes for CASSEQGGGTGELFF.

This clone was counted only a few times. V usage is TRBV7-9 and J usage is TRBJ2-5; D may be TRBD1 (5 bases). The CDR3 covers 16 residues. Germline V CDR1 and CDR2: SEHNR, FQNEAQ (reference sequence). V was shortened by 2 bases and J by 3 bases, with 16 bases between the two germline ends. The CDR3 DNA follows: TGTGCCAGCAGCTTACGAAGGGGATTGGGGAAAGAGACCCAGTACTTC. Amino acids: CASSLRRGLGKETQYF.

The table lists this clone with a count of one. J is TRBJ2-5 and V is TRBV30; 9 nucleotides align to TRBD2. This CDR3 is built from 15 residues. Germline assignment: CDR1 GTSNPN and CDR2 SVGIG (reference sequence). V dropped 6 bases and J dropped 5; count of bases not matched to a gene: 13. CDR3 coding DNA: TGTGCCTGCCGCGGGGGGGACCGGTTTTTGGAGACCCAGTACTTC. This sequence encodes CACRGGDRFLETQYF.

This clone came up once. The V gene is TRBV7-4, the J gene TRBJ1-5, with D possibly TRBD1 on 5 matching bases. CDR3 length equals 20 residues. The germline gives CDR1 SGHVT, CDR2 SQSDAQ. V was clipped by 4 bases and J by 0 bases, with 25 bases between them. The CDR3 DNA sequence: TGTGCCAGCAGCTCAGCTACGCCTCCAGCCAGGGACTATAGCAATCAGCCCCAGCATTTT. This encodes CASSSATPPARDYSNQPQHF.

V gene TRBV15 combines with J gene TRBJ2-1; perhaps TRBD2 as D (6 bases). V dropped 3 bases and J dropped 8 bases, with 17 bases sitting between them. The CDR3 covers 15 residues. From germline, CDR1 is LNHNV and CDR2 YYDKDF (reference sequence). Here the CDR3 reads CATSRDLGLTHEQFF. Here the CDR3 DNA reads TGTGCCACCAGCAGGGATTTGGGACTTACCCATGAGCAGTTCTTC.

The chain carries TRBV4-2 and TRBJ1-5; D perhaps matches TRBD1 (5 bases). The germline V gene has CDR1 LGHNA and CDR2 YNFKEQ. The ends were cut back, 0 bases at V and 6 bases at J, with 12 bases in the middle. The CDR3 has 15 amino acids. The CDR3 loop reads CASSQDGGIGQPQHF. CDR3 nucleotide sequence: TGTGCCAGCAGCCAAGATGGGGGGATCGGTCAGCCCCAGCATTTT.

There are a few counts of this clone. The genes are TRBV27 and TRBJ1-2; D is unresolved. Looked up from germline, CDR1 is MNHEY and CDR2 is SMNVEV (reference sequence). V was trimmed by 6 bases and J by 5 bases, leaving 16 bases between them. The CDR3 contains 14 residues. The CDR3 is CASSVGGGEYGYTF. The CDR3 DNA follows: TGTGCCAGCAGCGTAGGCGGAGGAGAGTATGGCTACACCTTC.

Concerning this clone itself: The identical CDR3 is also encoded by other nucleotide sequences in the sample. The chain links TRBV14 to TRBJ2-3; D remains unclear. CDR1 SGHDN and CDR2 FVKESK come from the germline V gene. This CDR3 spans 14 amino acids. Trimming shortened V by 1 base and J by 2 bases, and 7 bases separated the two germline ends. The CDR3: CASSQGRHTDTQYF. The CDR3 DNA sequence: TGTGCCAGCAGCCAAGGACGACACACAGATACGCAGTATTTT.

The genes are TRBV7-9 and TRBJ2-1; 8 bases match TRBD2. Germline values: CDR1 SEHNR, CDR2 FQNEAQ (reference sequence). The CDR3 spans 16 residues. V shed 2 bases and J 3 bases; nucleotides not matched to a gene: 6. In nucleotides, the CDR3 is TGTGCCAGCAGCTTACGGCTAGCGGGCTTCTACAATGAGCAGTTCTTC. It codes for CASSLRLAGFYNEQFF.

The chain carries TRBV5-8 and TRBJ1-1; possible D gene TRBD1, 6 bases. CDR3 length equals 14 residues. In germline, CDR1 is SGHTS, CDR2 YDEGEE. Trimming pared 2 bases from V and 12 bases from J, leaving 20 bases between. CDR3: CASSFGGGDDLTFF. The CDR3 DNA sequence: TGTGCCAGCAGCTTTGGTGGGGGCGACGATTTGACTTTCTTT. Full variable domain (remainder filled in from reference TRBV5-8 and TRBJ1-1): EAGVTQSPTHLIKTRGQQATLRCSPISGHTSVYWYQQALGLGLQFLLWYDEGEERNRGNFPPRFSGRQFPNYSSELNVNALELEDSALYLCASSFGGGDDLTFFGQGTRLTVV.

The V gene is TRBV14, the J gene TRBJ2-5, with 9 bases identical to TRBD2. V lost 0 bases and J lost 3; bases outside the gene matches: 11. This CDR3 is 18 amino acids long. CDR1 SGHDN and CDR2 FVKESK come from the germline V gene. CDR3 DNA: TGTGCCAGCAGCCAAGAATGGCGGGGGGGCTTTTTGAAAGAGACCCAGTACTTC. Its protein product is CASSQEWRGGFLKETQYF.

V gene TRBV11-3 combines with J gene TRBJ2-1; unclear D gene. The CDR3 totals 16 residues. CDR1 and CDR2 (germline): SGHNT, YENEEA. Deletions cut 0 bases from V and 4 bases from J, with 13 bases between. CDR3 sequence reads: CASSLEPPRDYNEQFF. CDR3 DNA sequence: TGTGCCAGCAGCTTAGAGCCCCCCCGAGATTACAATGAGCAGTTCTTC.

The chain recombines TRBV27 with TRBJ2-5, with TRBD2 identical over 7 bases. Looked up from germline, CDR1 is MNHEY and CDR2 is SMNVEV (reference sequence). The ends lost 8 bases at V and 1 base at J; junction bases unmatched: 10. The length of the CDR3 is 15 residues. The CDR3 reads CASQTPLAIQETQYF. In DNA, the CDR3 is TGTGCCAGCCAAACCCCACTAGCGATCCAAGAGACCCAGTACTTC.

The J gene is TRBJ1-5, the V gene TRBV6-1, with D maybe TRBD1 (6 bases). Germline lookup yields CDR1 MNHNS and CDR2 SASEGT. This CDR3 spans 21 amino acids. With 2 bases removed from V and 3 bases from J, the gap between germline ends came to 29 bases. CDR3 in amino acids: CASSEQGQSLGLSFINQPQHF. DNA for the CDR3: TGTGCCAGCAGTGAACAAGGACAGTCTTTGGGGCTCAGCTTTATCAATCAGCCCCAGCATTTT.

The rearrangement uses TRBV4-1 and TRBJ2-2, with 7 nucleotides matching TRBD1. After removal of 4 bases from V and 3 bases from J, the junction contained 5 bases not matched to a gene. CDR1 and CDR2 from the germline V gene are MGHRA and YSYEKL. The CDR3 length is 15 residues. The CDR3 nucleotides read TGCGCCAGCAGCCCCAGACAGGGACACACCGGGGAGCTGTTTTTT. Translation gives CASSPRQGHTGELFF.